Listed here are 31 T cell receptor beta chains from one sample, sequenced in a study of blood T cell repertoires in COVID-19. Clones were read by immunoSEQ multiplex PCR, and TCRdb kept only the in-frame ones, dropping some. The sample has 330,000 or so clones; around 90% are singletons. The sample taken for sequencing was peripheral blood. The receptors derive from a man in his thirties or forties with COVID-19, enrolled during active disease.

This clone came up once. The chain uses TRBV7-3 and TRBJ2-1; the D gene is possibly TRBD1 (5 bases). The CDR3 runs to 13 residues. From germline, CDR1 is SGHTA and CDR2 FQGTGA. V was clipped by 2 bases and J by 10 bases, with 12 bases between them. The CDR3 DNA reads TGTGCCAGCAGCTTACTTACCGGACAAGAGCAGTTCTTC. Amino acids: CASSLLTGQEQFF.

J is TRBJ2-1 and V is TRBV27; 7 bases are shared with TRBD1. This CDR3 region has 16 residues. The germline V gene has CDR1 MNHEY and CDR2 SMNVEV (reference sequence). Unmatched junction bases numbered 6, after V lost 2 bases and J lost 2 bases. CDR3 nucleotide sequence: TGTGCCAGCAGTTTAACCGGGCAGGGGGCCTACAATGAGCAGTTCTTC. Protein sequence: CASSLTGQGAYNEQFF.

This rearrangement joins TRBV4-2 to TRBJ1-5, with TRBD1 matching 10 bases. This CDR3 region has 16 residues. Trimming removed 1 base from V and 6 bases from J; junction bases left unmatched: 6. The germline V gene has CDR1 LGHNA and CDR2 YNFKEQ. CDR3 DNA sequence: TGTGCCAGCAGCCAAGCCGGGACAGGGGCCTCTCAGCCCCAGCATTTT. Residues: CASSQAGTGASQPQHF.

On this clone itself: The sample contains more than one DNA sequence encoding this CDR3. V is TRBV14 and J is TRBJ2-2; tentative D call: TRBD1 (6 bases). Germline V gives CDR1 SGHDN, CDR2 FVKESK. The V gene lost 4 bases and the J gene lost 1 base, with 10 bases spanning the gap. CDR3 length: 15 amino acids. This chain's CDR3 is CASSPRRGNTGELFF. The CDR3 DNA follows: TGTGCCAGCAGCCCCCGCAGGGGGAACACCGGGGAGCTGTTTTTT.

The genes are TRBV4-1 and TRBJ1-4; 8 positions agree with TRBD1. The CDR3 consists of 15 residues. CDR1 MGHRA and CDR2 YSYEKL come from the germline V gene. After removal of 0 bases from V and 5 bases from J, the junction contained 2 bases not matched to a gene. This chain's CDR3 is CASSQDDRGNEKLFF. DNA for the CDR3: TGCGCCAGCAGCCAAGATGACAGGGGAAATGAAAAACTGTTTTTT.

CDR3 bases: TGCGCCAGCAGCTCGACTAGCGGGATAGGCAATGAGCAGTTCTTC. This translates into CASSSTSGIGNEQFF. This chain connects TRBV5-1 to TRBJ2-1, with TRBD2 identical over 11 bases. V lost 3 bases, J lost 6 bases, and 5 bases stayed unmatched. Germline V gives CDR1 SGHRS, CDR2 YFSETQ. The CDR3 totals 15 residues.

The rearrangement joins TRBV7-9 to TRBJ1-4; D gene uncertain. The length of the CDR3 is 16 residues. V lost 6 bases and J lost 6, with 20 bases in between. Germline V lookup: CDR1 SEHNR, CDR2 FQNEAQ (reference sequence). CDR3 in DNA: TGTGCCAGCAGTTCCGGAACTACGCTCTTTTATGAAAAACTGTTTTTT. Protein: CASSSGTTLFYEKLFF.

This rearrangement joins TRBV6-2 or TRBV6-3 to TRBJ1-1; 11 bases match TRBD1. The CDR3 runs 19 residues. V was pared by 0 bases and J by 4 bases, with 13 bases of the junction left unmatched. Per the germline V gene, CDR1 is MNHEY and CDR2 is SVGEGT. The CDR3 reads CASSYSIYGTGGLGTEAFF. The CDR3 DNA reads TGTGCCAGCAGTTACTCGATTTACGGGACAGGGGGTCTGGGCACTGAAGCTTTCTTT.

The V call is TRBV5-1, the J call TRBJ2-1, with D maybe TRBD2 (6 bases). Trimming took 1 base from V and 10 from J, leaving 21 bases between them. CDR1 and CDR2 (germline): SGHRS, YFSETQ. This CDR3 comprises 16 residues. DNA for the CDR3: TGCGCCAGCAGCTTGTTTGGGGGGTGGGTAGGAAGGGAGCAGTTCTTC. This gives the protein CASSLFGGWVGREQFF.

The J gene is TRBJ2-7, the V gene TRBV9; 10 positions agree with TRBD1. V was pared by 2 bases and J by 7 bases, with 6 bases of the junction left unmatched. From germline, CDR1 is SGDLS and CDR2 YYNGEE. This CDR3 region has 14 residues. The CDR3 sequence: CASSVRDRGSEQYF. Written as DNA, the CDR3 is TGTGCCAGCAGCGTCCGGGACAGGGGTAGTGAGCAGTACTTC.

The V gene is TRBV10-3, the J gene TRBJ1-5, with TRBD1 matching 9 bases. The CDR3 loop spans 23 amino acids. From germline, CDR1 is ENHRY and CDR2 SYGVKD. With V trimmed by 2 bases and J by 0 bases, 23 bases remained unmatched. Written as DNA, the CDR3 is TGTGCCATCAGTGAGCGACCCCATCGGGACAGGGAAGGAATTGGGTTTAGCAATCAGCCCCAGCATTTT. Translated: CAISERPHRDREGIGFSNQPQHF.

CDR3 DNA: TGTGCCAGCACCGGCGGAGACTCTCCGGCCCACGAGCAGTACTTC. Residues: CASTGGDSPAHEQYF. This chain links TRBV6-5 with TRBJ2-7, with unresolved D. V shed 7 bases and J shed 5 bases, with 21 bases lying between them. This CDR3 has 15 residues. Germline V CDR1 and CDR2: MNHEY, SVGAGI.

The chain's CDR3 is CASSFSPGQINTEAFF. Here the CDR3 DNA reads TGTGCCAGCAGCTTCAGCCCGGGACAGATAAACACTGAAGCTTTCTTT. The chain combines TRBV7-9 with TRBJ1-1; TRBD1 matches at 7 bases. V was pared by 3 bases and J by 2 bases, with 9 bases of the junction left unmatched. Germline CDR1 reads SEHNR; CDR2 reads FQNEAQ (reference sequence). CDR3 length: 16 residues.

This clone was counted only a few times. The rearrangement joins TRBV23-1 to TRBJ1-5; no clear D. TRBV23-1 is treated as an ORF (open reading frame) with a function not yet certain. The CDR3 has 15 amino acids. The V gene lost 4 bases and the J gene lost 3 bases, with 13 bases spanning the gap. The CDR3 DNA is TGCGCCAGCAGTCCCCTTCAGTCAGACAATCAGCCCCAGCATTTT. Protein sequence: CASSPLQSDNQPQHF.

This clone occurred a few times. V gene TRBV4-2 combines with J gene TRBJ2-7, with no clear D. The CDR3 covers 18 residues. Germline lookup yields CDR1 LGHNA and CDR2 YNFKEQ. V was clipped by 1 base and J by 3 bases, with 22 bases between them. The CDR3 is CASSQGLGQATFNYEQYF. CDR3 nucleotide sequence: TGTGCCAGCAGCCAAGGCCTTGGGCAGGCTACCTTCAACTACGAGCAGTACTTC.

The gene calls are TRBV30 and TRBJ1-1; 8 bases agree with TRBD1. Germline values: CDR1 GTSNPN, CDR2 SVGIG (reference sequence). The CDR3 consists of 15 residues. V was pared by 3 bases and J by 2 bases, with 8 bases of the junction left unmatched. The DNA of the CDR3 is TGTGCCTGGAGCAAAAAACAGGGGGTAAACACTGAAGCTTTCTTT. It codes for CAWSKKQGVNTEAFF.

This rearrangement joins TRBV18 to TRBJ2-1; 13 bases fit TRBD2. Trimming took 6 bases from V and 5 from J; bases not matched to a gene: 22. Germline V gives CDR1 KGHSH, CDR2 LQKENI. The CDR3 runs 21 residues. CDR3 sequence: CASSRQTGGKGLAGANNEQFF. CDR3 nucleotide sequence: TGTGCCAGCTCGCGTCAAACAGGGGGTAAAGGACTAGCGGGGGCAAACAATGAGCAGTTCTTC.

The chain links TRBV7-9 to TRBJ1-2, with TRBD1 matching 7 bases. The CDR3 contains 16 residues. Germline CDR1 reads SEHNR; CDR2 reads FQNEAQ (reference sequence). V was clipped by 4 bases and J by 4 bases; unmatched bases: 12. DNA of the CDR3: TGTGCCAGCAGCTCCATCCGAGGACAGGCCTTCTATGGCTACACCTTC. Protein sequence: CASSSIRGQAFYGYTF. Supplemented by reference TRBV7-9 and TRBJ1-2, the full variable domain reads DTGVSQNPRHKITKRGQNVTFRCDPISEHNRLYWYRQTLGQGPEFLTYFQNEAQLEKSRLLSDRFSAERPKGSFSTLEIQRTEQGDSAMYLCASSSIRGQAFYGYTFGSGTRLTVV.

This chain joins TRBV7-9 and TRBJ2-7, with 10 bases identical to TRBD1. Trimming removed 5 bases from V and 0 bases from J; junction bases left unmatched: 10. Germline-derived CDR1 and CDR2 are SEHNR and FQNEAQ (reference sequence). The CDR3 is 17 amino acids. DNA of the CDR3: TGTGCCAGCAGCAGTTCCCCCGGGACAGGGGACTCCTACGAGCAGTACTTC. Translating gives CASSSSPGTGDSYEQYF. The variable domain in full, completed from reference TRBV7-9 and TRBJ2-7, reads DTGVSQNPRHKITKRGQNVTFRCDPISEHNRLYWYRQTLGQGPEFLTYFQNEAQLEKSRLLSDRFSAERPKGSFSTLEIQRTEQGDSAMYLCASSSSPGTGDSYEQYFGPGTRLTVT.

The chain recombines TRBV19 with TRBJ1-1; D unresolved. The V and J ends lost 4 bases and 4 bases respectively, with 16 bases between them. This CDR3 has 15 residues. Germline-derived CDR1 and CDR2 are LNHDA and SQIVND (reference sequence). CDR3 DNA: TGTGCCAGTAGTACCACCCCTATCGGGTTCACTGAAGCTTTCTTT. This sequence encodes CASSTTPIGFTEAFF.

The V gene is TRBV18, the J gene TRBJ2-5, with 8 positions matching TRBD2. The CDR3 length is 15 residues. CDR1 KGHSH and CDR2 LQKENI come from the germline V gene. V shed 3 bases and J 2 bases; nucleotides not matched to a gene: 5. The CDR3 nucleotides read TGTGCCAGCTCACCCAATACTAGCGGACAAGAGACCCAGTACTTC. This sequence encodes CASSPNTSGQETQYF. The variable domain in full, with the rest retrieved from reference TRBV18 and TRBJ2-5, is NAGVMQNPRHLVRRRGQEARLRCSPMKGHSHVYWYRQLPEEGLKFMVYLQKENIIDESGMPKERFSAEFPKEGPSILRIQQVVRGDSAAYFCASSPNTSGQETQYFGPGTRLLVL.

J is TRBJ2-4 and V is TRBV27; 7 bases match TRBD1. The CDR3 spans 13 residues. Germline CDR1 is MNHEY and CDR2 is SMNVEV (reference sequence). V lost 4 bases to trimming and J lost 15 bases; unmatched junction nucleotides: 12. CDR3 sequence (DNA): TGTGCCAGCAGTTCCTCAATGAACAGGGGTTTGTACTTC. Its protein product is CASSSSMNRGLYF.

The gene calls are TRBV10-3 and TRBJ2-7; possibly TRBD2 for D (5 bases). Germline V gives CDR1 ENHRY, CDR2 SYGVKD. CDR3 length: 14 amino acids. Trimming stripped 6 bases from V and 7 bases from J, with 19 bases between. The CDR3 loop is CAIRPWTDGVEQYF. CDR3 DNA: TGTGCCATCAGGCCCTGGACTGACGGGGTGGAGCAGTACTTC.

Comments on this clone: The sample has other DNA sequences that encode this CDR3 too. The gene calls are TRBV7-9 and TRBJ1-3; D may be TRBD1 (5 bases). V was shortened by 5 bases and J by 0 bases, with 11 bases between the two germline ends. Germline loops: CDR1 SEHNR, CDR2 FQNEAQ (reference sequence). The CDR3 has 15 amino acids. In DNA form, the CDR3 reads TGTGCCAGCAGCCCCACGGGGGGCTCTGGAAACACCATATATTTT. Encoded protein: CASSPTGGSGNTIYF.

This clone occurred a few times. This sequence joins TRBV19 and TRBJ1-1; D call uncertain. The CDR3 totals 12 residues. Germline V gene lookup returns CDR1 LNHDA and CDR2 SQIVND (reference sequence). The V end was cut by 5 bases, the J end by 10 bases, with 14 bases between. In DNA, the CDR3 is TGTGCCAGTAGTCCGCGGGAGCGGGGAGCTTTCTTT. Amino acid sequence: CASSPRERGAFF.

This chain links TRBV28 with TRBJ2-3, with 13 bases that match TRBD2. CDR1 is MDHEN and CDR2 is SYDVKM in the germline V gene. The J segment lost 3 bases and the V segment lost 4 bases, leaving 7 bases of the junction unmatched. The CDR3 contains 17 residues. Written as DNA, the CDR3 is TGTGCCAGCAGTTCAATTTGGACTAGCGGGAGAACAGATACGCAGTATTTT. Translating gives CASSSIWTSGRTDTQYF. The full variable domain, completed using reference TRBV28 and TRBJ2-3, is DVKVTQSSRYLVKRTGEKVFLECVQDMDHENMFWYRQDPGLGLRLIYFSYDVKMKEKGDIPEGYSVSREKKERFSLILESASTNQTSMYLCASSSIWTSGRTDTQYFGPGTRLTVL.

The chain combines TRBV4-3 with TRBJ2-6, with D unclear. V was shortened by 0 bases and J by 3 bases, with 12 bases between the two germline ends. In germline, CDR1 is LGHNA, CDR2 YSLEER. The CDR3 extends over 17 amino acids. CDR3 loop: CASSQDIRVYGANVLTF. The CDR3 nucleotides read TGCGCCAGCAGCCAAGATATTAGAGTGTATGGGGCCAACGTCCTGACTTTC.

Comment on this clone: Other DNA sequences in the same sample also yield this CDR3. The genes are TRBV19 and TRBJ2-1, with 11 bases lining up with TRBD1. V gave up 4 bases and J gave up 7 bases; unmatched junction bases: 3. Germline V CDR1 and CDR2: LNHDA, SQIVND (reference sequence). The CDR3 consists of 14 residues. The CDR3 coding sequence is TGTGCCAGTAGTAGGACAGGGGGCACGAATGAGCAGTTCTTC. Protein product: CASSRTGGTNEQFF.

The V call is TRBV3-1 (or the pseudogene TRBV3-2), the J call TRBJ2-1; 14 bases are a match to TRBD2. From germline, CDR1 is LGHDT and CDR2 YNNKEL (reference sequence). With 3 bases clipped from V and 8 bases from J, the junction kept 18 bases outside the gene matches. There are 20 residues in the CDR3. CDR3 coding DNA: TGTGCCAGCAGCCAGGGCCTCCGGACTAGCGGGAGGAGATTTAACGATGAGCAGTTCTTC. Protein sequence: CASSQGLRTSGRRFNDEQFF.

The CDR3 loop is CASSFAETSGRSDEQFF. CDR3 DNA: TGTGCCAGCAGTTTCGCTGAGACTAGCGGGAGGTCGGATGAGCAGTTCTTC. This chain uses TRBV7-3 with TRBJ2-1; 13 nucleotides align to TRBD2. The V segment lost 6 bases and the J segment 8 bases; nucleotides outside the gene matches: 13. Germline-derived CDR1 and CDR2 are SGHTA and FQGTGA. There are 17 residues in the CDR3.

For the CDR3, the DNA is TGTGCCAGCAGTGATGGGGCAGGGGGTTACCAATTGAACACTGAAGCTTTCTTT. Its translation is CASSDGAGGYQLNTEAFF. The rearrangement joins TRBV6-1 to TRBJ1-1, with 7 bases lining up with TRBD1. V was pared by 3 bases and J by 0 bases, with 13 bases of the junction left unmatched. CDR1 is MNHNS and CDR2 is SASEGT in the germline V gene. The CDR3 runs 18 residues.